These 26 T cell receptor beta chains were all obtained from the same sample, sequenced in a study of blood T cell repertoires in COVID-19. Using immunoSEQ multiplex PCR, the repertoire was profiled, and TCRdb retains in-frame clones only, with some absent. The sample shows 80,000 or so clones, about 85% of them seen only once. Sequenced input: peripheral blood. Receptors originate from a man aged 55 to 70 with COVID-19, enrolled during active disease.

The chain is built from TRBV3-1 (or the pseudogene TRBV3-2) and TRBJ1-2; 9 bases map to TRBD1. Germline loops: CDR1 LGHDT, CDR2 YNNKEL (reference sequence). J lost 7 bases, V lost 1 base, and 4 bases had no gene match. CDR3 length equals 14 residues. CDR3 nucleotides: TGTGCCAGCAGCCAAGGAGACAGGGGGTCTGGCTACACCTTC. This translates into CASSQGDRGSGYTF.

The CDR3 sequence: CASSKAGEGAVQPQHF. The CDR3 DNA is TGTGCCAGTAGTAAGGCCGGGGAGGGAGCGGTTCAGCCCCAGCATTTT. The chain recombines TRBV19 with TRBJ1-5; the D is unclear. The V gene's germline CDR1 is LNHDA and CDR2 SQIVND (reference sequence). V was shortened by 4 bases and J by 6 bases, with 19 bases between the two germline ends. This CDR3 region has 16 residues. Looking up the rest from reference TRBV19 and TRBJ1-5 gives the full variable domain: DGGITQSPKYLFRKEGQNVTLSCEQNLNHDAMYWYRQDPGQGLRLIYYSQIVNDFQKGDIAEGYSVSREKKESFPLTVTSAQKNPTAFYLCASSKAGEGAVQPQHFGDGTRLSIL.

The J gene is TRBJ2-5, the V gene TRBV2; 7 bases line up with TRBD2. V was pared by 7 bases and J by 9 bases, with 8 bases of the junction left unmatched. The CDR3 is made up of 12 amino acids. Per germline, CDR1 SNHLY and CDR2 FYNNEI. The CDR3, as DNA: TGTGCCAGCATCCTTTTGGGAGGGCCCCAGTACTTC. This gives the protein CASILLGGPQYF.

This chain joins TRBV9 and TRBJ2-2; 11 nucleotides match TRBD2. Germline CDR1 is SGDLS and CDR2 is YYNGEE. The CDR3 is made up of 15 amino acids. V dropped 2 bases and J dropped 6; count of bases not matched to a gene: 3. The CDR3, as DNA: TGTGCCAGCAGCGTTAGCGGGGGGGCCGCCGGGGAGCTGTTTTTT. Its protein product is CASSVSGGAAGELFF.

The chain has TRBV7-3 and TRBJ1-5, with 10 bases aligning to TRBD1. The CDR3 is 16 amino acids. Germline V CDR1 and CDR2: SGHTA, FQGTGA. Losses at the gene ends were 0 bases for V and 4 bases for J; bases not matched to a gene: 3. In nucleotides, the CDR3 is TGTGCCAGCAGCTTAACGGCGGGACAGGGGAATCAGCCCCAGCATTTT. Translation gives CASSLTAGQGNQPQHF.

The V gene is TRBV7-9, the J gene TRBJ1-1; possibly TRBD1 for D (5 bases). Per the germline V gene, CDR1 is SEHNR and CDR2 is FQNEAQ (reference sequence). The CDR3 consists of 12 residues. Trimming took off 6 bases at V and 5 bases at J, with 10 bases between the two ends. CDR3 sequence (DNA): TGTGCCAGCAGATTACAGGCAACTGAAGCTTTCTTT. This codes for CASRLQATEAFF.

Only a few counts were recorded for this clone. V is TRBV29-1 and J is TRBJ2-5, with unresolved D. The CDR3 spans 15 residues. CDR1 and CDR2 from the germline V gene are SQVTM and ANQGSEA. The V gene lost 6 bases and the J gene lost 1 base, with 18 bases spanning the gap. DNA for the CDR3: TGCAGCGTCGCCACCCCGGTGATTTCCCAAGAGACCCAGTACTTC. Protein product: CSVATPVISQETQYF.

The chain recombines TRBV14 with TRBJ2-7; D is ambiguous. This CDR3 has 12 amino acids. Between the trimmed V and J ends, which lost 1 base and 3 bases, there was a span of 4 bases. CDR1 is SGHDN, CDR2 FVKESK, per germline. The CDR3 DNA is TGTGCCAGCAGCCAAGGAGGCTACGAGCAGTACTTC. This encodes CASSQGGYEQYF.

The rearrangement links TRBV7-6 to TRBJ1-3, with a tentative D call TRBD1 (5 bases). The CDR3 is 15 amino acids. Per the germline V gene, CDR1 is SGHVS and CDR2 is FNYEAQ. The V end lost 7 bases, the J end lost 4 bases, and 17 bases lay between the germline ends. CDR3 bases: TGTGCCAGCACGAACCGGGGGAACTCCGGAAACACCATATATTTT. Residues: CASTNRGNSGNTIYF.

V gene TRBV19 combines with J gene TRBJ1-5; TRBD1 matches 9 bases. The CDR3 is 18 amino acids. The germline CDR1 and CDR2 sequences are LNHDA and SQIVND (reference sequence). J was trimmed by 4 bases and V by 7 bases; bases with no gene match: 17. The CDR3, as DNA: TGTGCCAGTATTAAAGGTACGGGACAGGGAGAGTTGAATCAGCCCCAGCATTTT. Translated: CASIKGTGQGELNQPQHF.

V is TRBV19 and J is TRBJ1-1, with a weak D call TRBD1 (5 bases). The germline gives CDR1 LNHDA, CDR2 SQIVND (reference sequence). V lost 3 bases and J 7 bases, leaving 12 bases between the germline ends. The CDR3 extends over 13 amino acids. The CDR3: CASSMFRDHEAFF. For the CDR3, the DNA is TGTGCCAGTAGTATGTTCAGGGATCATGAAGCTTTCTTT.

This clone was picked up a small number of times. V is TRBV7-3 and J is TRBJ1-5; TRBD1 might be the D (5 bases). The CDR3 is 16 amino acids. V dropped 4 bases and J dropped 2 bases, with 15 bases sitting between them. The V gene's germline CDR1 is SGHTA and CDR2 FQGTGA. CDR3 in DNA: TGTGCCAGCAGCTCCCCAGGGATTCAGGGCAATCAGCCCCAGCATTTT. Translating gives CASSSPGIQGNQPQHF. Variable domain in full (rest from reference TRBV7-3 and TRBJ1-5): GAGVSQTPSNKVTEKGKYVELRCDPISGHTALYWYRQSLGQGPEFLIYFQGTGAADDSGLPNDRFFAVRPEGSVSTLKIQRTERGDSAVYLCASSSPGIQGNQPQHFGDGTRLSIL.

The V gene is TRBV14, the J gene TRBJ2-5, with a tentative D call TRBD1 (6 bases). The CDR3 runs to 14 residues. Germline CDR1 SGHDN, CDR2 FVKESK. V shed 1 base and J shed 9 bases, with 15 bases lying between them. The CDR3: CASSQGTGYRAQYF. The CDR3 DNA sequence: TGTGCCAGCAGCCAAGGAACAGGGTATCGGGCCCAGTACTTC.

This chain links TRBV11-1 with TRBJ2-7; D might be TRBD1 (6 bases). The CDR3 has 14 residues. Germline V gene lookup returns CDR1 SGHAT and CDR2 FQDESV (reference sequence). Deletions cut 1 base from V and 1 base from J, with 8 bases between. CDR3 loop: CASSLGQESYEQYF. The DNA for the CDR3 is TGTGCCAGCAGCTTAGGACAGGAATCCTACGAGCAGTACTTC.

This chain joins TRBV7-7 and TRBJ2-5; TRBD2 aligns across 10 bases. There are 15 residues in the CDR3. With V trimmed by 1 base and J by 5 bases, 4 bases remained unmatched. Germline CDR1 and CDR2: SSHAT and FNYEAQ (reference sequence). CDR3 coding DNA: TGTGCCAGCAGCTTAGGGACTAGCGGAGAGGAGACCCAGTACTTC. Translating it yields CASSLGTSGEETQYF.

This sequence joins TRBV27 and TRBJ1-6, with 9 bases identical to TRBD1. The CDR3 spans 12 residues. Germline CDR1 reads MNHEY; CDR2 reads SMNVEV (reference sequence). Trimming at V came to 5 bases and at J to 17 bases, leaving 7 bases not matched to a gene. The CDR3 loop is CASSTSGQGVHF. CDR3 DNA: TGTGCCAGCAGTACCTCGGGACAGGGTGTCCACTTT.

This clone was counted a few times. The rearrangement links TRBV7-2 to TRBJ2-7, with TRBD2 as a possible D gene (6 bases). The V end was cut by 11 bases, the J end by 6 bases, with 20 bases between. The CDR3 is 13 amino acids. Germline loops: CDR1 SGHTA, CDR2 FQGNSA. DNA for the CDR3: TGTGCCGTTAGGTATGGGGGGTGGGGCGAGCAGTACTTC. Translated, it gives CAVRYGGWGEQYF.

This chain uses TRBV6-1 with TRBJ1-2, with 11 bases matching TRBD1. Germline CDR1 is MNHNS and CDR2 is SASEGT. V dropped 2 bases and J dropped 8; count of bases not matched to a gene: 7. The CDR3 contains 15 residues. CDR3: CASSEWTGGSVGYTF. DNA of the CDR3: TGTGCCAGCAGTGAATGGACAGGGGGCTCGGTAGGCTACACCTTC.

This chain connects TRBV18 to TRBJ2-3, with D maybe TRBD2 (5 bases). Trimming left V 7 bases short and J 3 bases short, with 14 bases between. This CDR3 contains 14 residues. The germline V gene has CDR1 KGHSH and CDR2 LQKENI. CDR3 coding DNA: TGTGCCAGCTTGGGAGTTTCTGGGACAGATACGCAGTATTTT. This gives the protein CASLGVSGTDTQYF.

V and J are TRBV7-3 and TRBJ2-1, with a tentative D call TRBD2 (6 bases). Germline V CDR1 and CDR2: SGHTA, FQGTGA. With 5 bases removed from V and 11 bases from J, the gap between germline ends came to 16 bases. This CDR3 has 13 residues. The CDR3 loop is CASSRPGGEQQFF. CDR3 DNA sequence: TGTGCCAGCAGCCGGCCAGGAGGGGAACAGCAGTTCTTC.

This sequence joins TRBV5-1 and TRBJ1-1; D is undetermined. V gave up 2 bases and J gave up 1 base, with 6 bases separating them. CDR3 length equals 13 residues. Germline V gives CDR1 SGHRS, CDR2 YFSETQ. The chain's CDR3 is CASSFSGNTEAFF. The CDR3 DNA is TGCGCCAGCAGCTTCTCAGGGAACACTGAAGCTTTCTTT.

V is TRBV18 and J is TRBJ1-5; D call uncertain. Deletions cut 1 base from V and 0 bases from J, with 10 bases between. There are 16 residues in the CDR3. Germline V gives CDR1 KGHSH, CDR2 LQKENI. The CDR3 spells CASSPLPGNSNQPQHF. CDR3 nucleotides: TGTGCCAGCTCACCACTCCCAGGAAATAGCAATCAGCCCCAGCATTTT.

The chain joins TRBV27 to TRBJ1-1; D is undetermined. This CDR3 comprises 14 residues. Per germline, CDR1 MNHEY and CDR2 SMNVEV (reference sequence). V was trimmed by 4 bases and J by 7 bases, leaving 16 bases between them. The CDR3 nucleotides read TGTGCCAGCAGTTCCTCCGGAGGGCCCCGTGAAGCTTTCTTT. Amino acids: CASSSSGGPREAFF.

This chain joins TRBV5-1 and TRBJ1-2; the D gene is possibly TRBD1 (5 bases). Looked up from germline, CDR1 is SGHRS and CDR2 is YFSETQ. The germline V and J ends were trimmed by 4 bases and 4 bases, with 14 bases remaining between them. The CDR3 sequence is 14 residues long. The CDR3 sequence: CASSLGQPIYGYTF. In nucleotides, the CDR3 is TGCGCCAGCAGCCTTGGACAACCAATCTATGGCTACACCTTC.

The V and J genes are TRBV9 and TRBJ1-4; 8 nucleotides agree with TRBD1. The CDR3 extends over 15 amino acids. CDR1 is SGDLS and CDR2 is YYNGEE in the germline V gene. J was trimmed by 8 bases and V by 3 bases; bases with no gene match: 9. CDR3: CASSGYDRGEEKLFF. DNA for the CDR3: TGTGCCAGCAGCGGATACGACAGGGGAGAGGAAAAACTGTTTTTT. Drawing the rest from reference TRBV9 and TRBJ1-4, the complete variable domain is DSGVTQTPKHLITATGQRVTLRCSPRSGDLSVYWYQQSLDQGLQFLIQYYNGEERAKGNILERFSAQQFPDLHSELNLSSLELGDSALYFCASSGYDRGEEKLFFGSGTQLSVL.

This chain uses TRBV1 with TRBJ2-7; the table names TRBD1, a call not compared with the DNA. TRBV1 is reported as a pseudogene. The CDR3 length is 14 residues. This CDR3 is CTSNNRAIYYEQYF. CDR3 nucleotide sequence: TGCACCAGCAACAACAGGGCCATTTACTACGAGCAGTACTTC.